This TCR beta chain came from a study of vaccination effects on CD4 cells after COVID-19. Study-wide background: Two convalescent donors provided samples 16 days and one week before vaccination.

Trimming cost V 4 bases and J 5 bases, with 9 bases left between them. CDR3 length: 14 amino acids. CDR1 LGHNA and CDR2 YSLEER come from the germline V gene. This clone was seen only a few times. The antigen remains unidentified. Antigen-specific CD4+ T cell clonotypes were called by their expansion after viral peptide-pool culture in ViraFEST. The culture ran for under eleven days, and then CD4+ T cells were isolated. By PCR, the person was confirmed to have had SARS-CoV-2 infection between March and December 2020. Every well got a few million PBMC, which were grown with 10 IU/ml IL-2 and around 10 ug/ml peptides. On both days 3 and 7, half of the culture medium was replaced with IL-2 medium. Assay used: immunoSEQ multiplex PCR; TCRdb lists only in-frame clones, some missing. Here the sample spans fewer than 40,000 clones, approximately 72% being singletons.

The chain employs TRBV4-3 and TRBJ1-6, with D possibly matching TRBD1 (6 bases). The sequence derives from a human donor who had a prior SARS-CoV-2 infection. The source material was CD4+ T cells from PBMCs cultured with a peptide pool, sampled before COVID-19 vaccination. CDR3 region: CASSRDTDNSPLHF. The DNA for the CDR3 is TGCGCCAGCAGCCGGGACACCGATAATTCACCCCTCCACTTT.